The present T cell receptor (beta chain) was sequenced within a study of cytomegalovirus exposure and HLA in healthy donors. Study-level results: In a later analysis, donors in an Asian-associated ancestry cluster reportedly had fewer N-insertions in productive TCRs than the cohort mean. TRBV6-2, TRBV6-3 and other indistinguishable V segments were excluded.

A word on this clone: Its target is not known.

V was clipped by 5 bases and J by 8 bases, with 16 bases between them. The CDR3 has 14 residues. Germline-derived CDR1 and CDR2 are MNHEY and SVGAGI. PCR employed 60 Vbeta and 13 Jbeta primers. Here immunoSEQ multiplex PCR was the method, and the copy in TCRdb shows in-frame clones only, minus some. The data contain about 110,000 clones, roughly 80% of them seen just once; the ten biggest clones take up under 1.5%. Source material: PBMCs. The chain is built from TRBV6-5 and TRBJ2-1, with D possibly matching TRBD2 (6 bases). The clonotype was recovered from a woman aged 25 to 39 in good health and CMV-seronegative. The DNA of the CDR3 is TGTGCCAGCAGTAACACGGGGGTTGTCGATGAGCAGTTCTTC. Its protein product is CASSNTGVVDEQFF.